A selection of T cell receptor beta chains follows, all from one sample in a study of molecular identifiers for immune sequencing clone quantification. MiXCR, run by TCRdb on the PCR reads, gives a single entry per CDR3 protein. This sample has around 460,000 distinct CDR3 sequences; about a fifth occur once, and the top ten carry roughly 0.81%. The sample consisted of naive CD8+ T cells from blood, with Jurkat cell RNA spiked in. The receptors were sampled from a human donor in good health. Some libraries in this study had Jurkat cell RNA spiked in. CDR3s include the opening cysteine and the closing phenylalanine or tryptophan. A D gene is named only where the DNA matches it firmly. Some rows have no size entry. The others give once, few or many, or a class for an expanded clone.

CDR3nt: TGTGCCAGCAGCTTAGCTTACAATGAGCAGTTCTTC
CDR3aa: CASSLAYNEQFF
d_gene: NA
v_gene: TRBV7-2
j_gene: TRBJ2-1
abundance: many

CDR3nt: TGTGCCAGCAGCCAAGCGGATGTCGGACCAGCCAAGGGGCAGTTCTTC
CDR3aa: CASSQADVGPAKGQFF
d_gene: NA
v_gene: TRBV14
j_gene: TRBJ2-1
abundance: NA

CDR3nt: TGTGCCAGCAGTTACACAGGGGAGGTCACTGAAGCTTTCTTT
CDR3aa: CASSYTGEVTEAFF
d_gene: TRBD1
v_gene: TRBV6-2/TRBV6-3
j_gene: TRBJ1-1
abundance: many

CDR3nt: TGTGCCAGCAGCCCTAAAGGACAGGGGGTTCGTCACGAGCAGTACTTC
CDR3aa: CASSPKGQGVRHEQYF
d_gene: TRBD1
v_gene: TRBV5-4
j_gene: TRBJ2-7
abundance: few

CDR3nt: TGTGCCAGCAGCCTAGGACGGATAGATACGCAGTATTTT
CDR3aa: CASSLGRIDTQYF
d_gene: NA
v_gene: TRBV7-9
j_gene: TRBJ2-3
abundance: many

CDR3nt: TGTGCCAGCAGCCCTCCTGCCCGGGGAGGGTACGGGCAGTACTTC
CDR3aa: CASSPPARGGYGQYF
d_gene: TRBD2
v_gene: TRBV12-3/TRBV12-4
j_gene: TRBJ2-7
abundance: NA

CDR3nt: TGTGCCTCTAAAGACCGGACTAGCCTGAACACCGGGGAGCTGTTTTTT
CDR3aa: CASKDRTSLNTGELFF
d_gene: TRBD2
v_gene: TRBV19
j_gene: TRBJ2-2
abundance: many

CDR3nt: TGCAGTGCTAGAACCACCGGGACAGGGGCACCTAGCACAGATACGCAGTATTTT
CDR3aa: CSARTTGTGAPSTDTQYF
d_gene: TRBD1
v_gene: TRBV20-1
j_gene: TRBJ2-3
abundance: many

CDR3nt: TGTGCCAGCAGCGAGCACAGGGTTGATACGCAGTATTTT
CDR3aa: CASSEHRVDTQYF
d_gene: NA
v_gene: TRBV7-8
j_gene: TRBJ2-3
abundance: many

CDR3nt: TGTGCCAGCTCCCGACACCTACGGTACGAGCAGTACTTC
CDR3aa: CASSRHLRYEQYF
d_gene: NA
v_gene: TRBV6-5
j_gene: TRBJ2-7
abundance: few

CDR3nt: TGCGCCAGCAGCTACTTTTACAATTTCCGGGACAGGCCAGATGAAGCTTTCTTT
CDR3aa: CASSYFYNFRDRPDEAFF
d_gene: TRBD1
v_gene: TRBV4-3
j_gene: TRBJ1-1
abundance: many

CDR3nt: TGCGCCAGCAGCCAAGATTCGGGACAGGTCTACGAGCAGTACTTC
CDR3aa: CASSQDSGQVYEQYF
d_gene: TRBD1
v_gene: TRBV4-3
j_gene: TRBJ2-7
abundance: NA

CDR3nt: TGCAGTGCTAGAGACGAGCGGGGATACCCCTACGAGCAGTACTTC
CDR3aa: CSARDERGYPYEQYF
d_gene: TRBD2
v_gene: TRBV20-1
j_gene: TRBJ2-7
abundance: few

CDR3nt: TGTGCCAGCAGCTTAGTAGGACCGCAACAAGAGACCCAGTACTTC
CDR3aa: CASSLVGPQQETQYF
d_gene: NA
v_gene: TRBV7-9
j_gene: TRBJ2-5
abundance: NA

CDR3nt: TGTGCCTGGAGTTCCGTTTATGGGGAGCAGTACTTC
CDR3aa: CAWSSVYGEQYF
d_gene: NA
v_gene: TRBV30
j_gene: TRBJ2-7
abundance: many

CDR3nt: TGTGCCAGCAGCTTACTAGCGGGAGAACAAGAGCAGTACTTC
CDR3aa: CASSLLAGEQEQYF
d_gene: TRBD2
v_gene: TRBV5-5
j_gene: TRBJ2-7
abundance: few

CDR3nt: TGTGCCAGTTATGACAGGGGTTTTTCTGAAGCTTTCTTT
CDR3aa: CASYDRGFSEAFF
d_gene: TRBD1
v_gene: TRBV27
j_gene: TRBJ1-1
abundance: NA

CDR3nt: TGTGCCAGTAGTATACAGAACACTGAAGCTTTCTTT
CDR3aa: CASSIQNTEAFF
d_gene: NA
v_gene: TRBV19
j_gene: TRBJ1-1
abundance: few

CDR3nt: TGTGCCAGCAGTTTATCGTACGGGATCGCCTACGAGCAGTACTTC
CDR3aa: CASSLSYGIAYEQYF
d_gene: NA
v_gene: TRBV27
j_gene: TRBJ2-7
abundance: once

CDR3nt: TGTGCCAGCAGCCAAGAAGCGGGGGTCTACGAGCAGTACTTC
CDR3aa: CASSQEAGVYEQYF
d_gene: TRBD2
v_gene: TRBV4-2
j_gene: TRBJ2-7
abundance: NA

CDR3nt: TGTGCCAGCAGCCAGGAACAGACAGGGGGACACGAGCAGTACTTC
CDR3aa: CASSQEQTGGHEQYF
d_gene: TRBD1
v_gene: TRBV4-2
j_gene: TRBJ2-7
abundance: NA

CDR3nt: TGTGCCAGCAGGGTGGGACAGAGCTCCGACAATGAGCAGTTCTTC
CDR3aa: CASRVGQSSDNEQFF
d_gene: TRBD1
v_gene: TRBV6-5
j_gene: TRBJ2-1
abundance: many

CDR3nt: TGTGCCACCCGTTGTACACCGTCCTACGAGCAGTACTTC
CDR3aa: CATRCTPSYEQYF
d_gene: NA
v_gene: TRBV24-1
j_gene: TRBJ2-7
abundance: many

CDR3nt: TGTGCCACCAGCAGAGACAGGGGGCTTGCAGATACGCAGTATTTT
CDR3aa: CATSRDRGLADTQYF
d_gene: TRBD1
v_gene: TRBV15
j_gene: TRBJ2-3
abundance: few

CDR3nt: TGTGCCAGCAGCGTAGTTGATGGGAGACAGGGAGGCACAGATACGCAGTATTTT
CDR3aa: CASSVVDGRQGGTDTQYF
d_gene: TRBD1
v_gene: TRBV9
j_gene: TRBJ2-3
abundance: NA

CDR3nt: TGCAGTGCTAGAGATCTTACTAGCGGAAACTACGAGCAGTACTTC
CDR3aa: CSARDLTSGNYEQYF
d_gene: TRBD2
v_gene: TRBV20-1
j_gene: TRBJ2-7
abundance: few

CDR3nt: TGCAGTGCTAGAGACGCGGACAGGGGCACCTACGAGCAGTACTTC
CDR3aa: CSARDADRGTYEQYF
d_gene: TRBD1
v_gene: TRBV20-1
j_gene: TRBJ2-7
abundance: few

CDR3nt: TGTGCCAGCAGCTCACCGGCCCCCTACGAGCAGTACTTC
CDR3aa: CASSSPAPYEQYF
d_gene: NA
v_gene: TRBV7-9
j_gene: TRBJ2-7
abundance: few

CDR3nt: TGTGCCAGCAGTTTTCGAACTAGCGGGAACGGGGATTACTTC
CDR3aa: CASSFRTSGNGDYF
d_gene: TRBD2
v_gene: TRBV28
j_gene: TRBJ2-4
abundance: many

CDR3nt: TGTGCCAGCAGTTTCTTCGGACAGGGTTCCTACGAGCAGTACTTC
CDR3aa: CASSFFGQGSYEQYF
d_gene: TRBD1
v_gene: TRBV12-3/TRBV12-4
j_gene: TRBJ2-7
abundance: few

CDR3nt: TGCAGTGCTAGAGATCCCCCCTACGAGCAGTACTTC
CDR3aa: CSARDPPYEQYF
d_gene: NA
v_gene: TRBV20-1
j_gene: TRBJ2-7
abundance: NA

CDR3nt: TGTGCCAGCAGCGACTGGACAGGAGCCTACGAGCAGTACTTC
CDR3aa: CASSDWTGAYEQYF
d_gene: TRBD1
v_gene: TRBV11-2
j_gene: TRBJ2-7
abundance: few

CDR3nt: TGTGCCAGCAGCGGGGACGGGGGGCTACTTTACGAGCAGTACTTC
CDR3aa: CASSGDGGLLYEQYF
d_gene: NA
v_gene: TRBV9
j_gene: TRBJ2-7
abundance: few

CDR3nt: TGTGCCTGGAGGGGGACGGGGGGTTGGTACAATGAGCAGTTCTTC
CDR3aa: CAWRGTGGWYNEQFF
d_gene: TRBD2
v_gene: TRBV30
j_gene: TRBJ2-1
abundance: NA

CDR3nt: TGTGCCAGCAGACCAGCGGTGGCGGGCACTGAAGCTTTCTTT
CDR3aa: CASRPAVAGTEAFF
d_gene: NA
v_gene: TRBV12-3/TRBV12-4
j_gene: TRBJ1-1
abundance: many

CDR3nt: TGTGCCAGCAGTCTAGAATGGACAGGTTTCCGCGAGCAGTACTTC
CDR3aa: CASSLEWTGFREQYF
d_gene: TRBD1
v_gene: TRBV27
j_gene: TRBJ2-7
abundance: NA

CDR3nt: TGCGCCAGCAGCTTGGAGGCAACTTCCTACGAGCAGTACTTC
CDR3aa: CASSLEATSYEQYF
d_gene: NA
v_gene: TRBV5-1
j_gene: TRBJ2-7
abundance: NA

CDR3nt: TGCAGTGCTAGAGACTCTCCCTCGTTCTCTGGAAACACCATATATTTT
CDR3aa: CSARDSPSFSGNTIYF
d_gene: NA
v_gene: TRBV20-1
j_gene: TRBJ1-3
abundance: many

CDR3nt: TGTGCCAGCAGCCCCGACGATGGCGATGAGCAGTTCTTC
CDR3aa: CASSPDDGDEQFF
d_gene: NA
v_gene: TRBV7-2
j_gene: TRBJ2-1
abundance: few

CDR3nt: TGTGCCAGCAGACTAGCGGACACCGGGGAGCTGTTTTTT
CDR3aa: CASRLADTGELFF
d_gene: TRBD2
v_gene: TRBV7-3
j_gene: TRBJ2-2
abundance: NA

CDR3nt: TGTGCCAGCAGCTCCCAGGGCGAAGAAAAACTGTTTTTT
CDR3aa: CASSSQGEEKLFF
d_gene: NA
v_gene: TRBV11-2
j_gene: TRBJ1-4
abundance: NA

CDR3nt: TGTGCCAGCAGCCTTCCCCGTTCTCATGGAAACACCATATATTTT
CDR3aa: CASSLPRSHGNTIYF
d_gene: NA
v_gene: TRBV7-9
j_gene: TRBJ1-3
abundance: few

CDR3nt: TGCAGCGTCGAACCGTACAGTTCTAACTATGGCTACACCTTC
CDR3aa: CSVEPYSSNYGYTF
d_gene: NA
v_gene: TRBV29-1
j_gene: TRBJ1-2
abundance: many

CDR3nt: TGCAGTGCTAGAGCACCCTTAGTAGGACAGGGGCCCTACGAGCAGTACTTC
CDR3aa: CSARAPLVGQGPYEQYF
d_gene: TRBD1
v_gene: TRBV20-1
j_gene: TRBJ2-7
abundance: many

CDR3nt: TGCGCCAGCAGCTCCCGGACTAGCAGGCAAGAGACCCAGTACTTC
CDR3aa: CASSSRTSRQETQYF
d_gene: TRBD2
v_gene: TRBV5-1
j_gene: TRBJ2-5
abundance: many

CDR3nt: TGTGCCAGCAGCCCGGACGGGGTAGACAATCCCCTAAACACCGGGGAGCTGTTTTTT
CDR3aa: CASSPDGVDNPLNTGELFF
d_gene: NA
v_gene: TRBV5-6
j_gene: TRBJ2-2
abundance: few

CDR3nt: TGTGCCAGCAGTTACTCCCCCTCTGTAGCGGAGCCCGGAGAGACCCAGTACTTC
CDR3aa: CASSYSPSVAEPGETQYF
d_gene: NA
v_gene: TRBV6-2/TRBV6-3
j_gene: TRBJ2-5
abundance: many

CDR3nt: TGTGCCAGTAGTGCATCGCAGGGGGCCTACGAGCAGTACTTC
CDR3aa: CASSASQGAYEQYF
d_gene: TRBD1
v_gene: TRBV19
j_gene: TRBJ2-7
abundance: NA

CDR3nt: TGTGCCAGCAGCTTGGGACAGGGGGCGTGGGAGCAGTACTTC
CDR3aa: CASSLGQGAWEQYF
d_gene: TRBD1
v_gene: TRBV11-2
j_gene: TRBJ2-7
abundance: NA

CDR3nt: TGTGCCAGCAGCTTAACTCCGGGGCCCGATGGCTACACCTTC
CDR3aa: CASSLTPGPDGYTF
d_gene: NA
v_gene: TRBV5-4
j_gene: TRBJ1-2
abundance: many

CDR3nt: TGTGCCTCTTGCCGGGACAATGAGCAGTTCTTC
CDR3aa: CASCRDNEQFF
d_gene: NA
v_gene: TRBV12-3/TRBV12-4
j_gene: TRBJ2-1
abundance: many

CDR3nt: TGTGCCAGCAGCGAGGGACTAGCGGGAGTTATCGACACCGGGGAGCTGTTTTTT
CDR3aa: CASSEGLAGVIDTGELFF
d_gene: TRBD2
v_gene: TRBV7-6
j_gene: TRBJ2-2
abundance: many